This T cell receptor beta chain originates from a study of identical twins. Whole-study findings and limits: Rather than following the same donors, the conclusions depended on cross-sectional statistical analysis.

CDR1 SGHAT and CDR2 FQNNGV come from the germline V gene. The CDR3 totals 14 residues. The V gene end was trimmed by 6 bases and the J gene end by 7 bases; junction bases not matched to a gene: 4. This clonotype was observed a few times. The antigen is not known. TCRdb recomputed calls from the 5' RACE reads with MiXCR, one row per CDR3 protein. This sample carries hundreds of thousands of distinct CDR3 sequences, around a sixth of them seen once, and the ten largest clones take roughly 13%. The sample was also reused in another study, on T cells expressing NK-cell markers. That source notes: Seven HCMV-seropositive donors and one seronegative donor made up the eight sequenced donors.

This chain joins TRBV11-2 and TRBJ2-1, with 12 bases identical to TRBD1. Sequenced material: PBMCs. This sequence was found in a woman between 18 and 30 years old in good health. CDR3 nucleotides: TGTGCCAGCAGATGGGACAGGGGGCTGAATGAGCAGTTCTTC. Its translation is CASRWDRGLNEQFF.